This TCR beta chain stems from a study of early T cells in non-severe SARS-CoV-2 infection. Study summary: Bulk RNA from unsorted whole blood was sequenced; chains were unpaired.

Individual cDNA molecules received unique molecular identifiers. One entry per CDR3 protein, called by TCRdb with MiXCR from the 5' RACE reads. Of some 28,000 distinct CDR3 sequences in the sample, roughly 5% were seen once. The study's findings and limits: Anti-spike CD8 responses were favored by VDJdb matching, which missed private and CD4 specificities.

V was shortened by 5 bases and J by 0 bases, with 19 bases between the two germline ends. The germline gives CDR1 MNHNY, CDR2 SVGAGI (reference sequence). The CDR3 contains 17 residues. This clonotype has ten or more counts. Its antigen is currently unknown. The rearrangement links TRBV6-6 to TRBJ1-1; D possibly corresponds to TRBD1 (6 bases). This TCR was recovered from an adult who was a healthcare worker with PCR-confirmed SARS-CoV-2 infection or an uninfected control (not recorded which). The sequencing sample was made of whole blood. The CDR3 loop reads CASSLTPGGRMNTEAFF. Here the CDR3 DNA reads TGTGCCAGCAGTCTTACCCCGGGGGGGCGGATGAACACTGAAGCTTTCTTT.